These 2 T cell receptor beta chains came from one sample sequenced in a study of cytomegalovirus exposure and HLA in healthy donors. The PCR was carried out with 60 Vbeta primers and 13 Jbeta primers. Using immunoSEQ multiplex PCR, the repertoire was profiled, and TCRdb retains in-frame clones only, with some absent. Among more than 80,000 clones listed, around 59% were seen once. The specimen was PBMCs. These receptors were collected from a human donor in good health.

The V call is TRBV11-2, the J call TRBJ1-5, with 7 nucleotides matching TRBD1. There are 15 residues in the CDR3. Germline V lookup: CDR1 SGHAT, CDR2 FQNNGV. Trimming at V came to 0 bases and at J to 1 base, leaving 0 bases not matched to a gene. CDR3 in amino acids: CASSLDRGSNQPQHF. In DNA, the CDR3 is TGTGCCAGCAGCTTAGACAGGGGGAGCAATCAGCCCCAGCATTTT.

The chain links TRBV6-5 to TRBJ1-1; unclear D gene. The germline V gene has CDR1 MNHEY and CDR2 SVGAGI. This CDR3 spans 13 amino acids. Trimming removed 4 bases at V and 1 base at J, with 7 bases between. The CDR3 sequence is CASSFEQNTEAFF. Written as DNA, the CDR3 is TGTGCCAGCAGTTTTGAACAGAACACTGAAGCTTTCTTT.